This T cell receptor (beta chain) was sequenced for a study of T cell changes during pregnancy in multiple sclerosis. TCRdb's table, derived via immunoSEQ multiplex PCR, lists solely in-frame clones and lacks some. The sample has 90,000 to 100,000 clones; approximately 95% are singletons. The TCR comes from a female donor with multiple sclerosis, enrolled in a pregnancy study. The source was peripheral blood, collected in the first trimester of pregnancy.

CDR3 residues: CASSLRLAGDNEQFF. The CDR3 DNA reads as TGTGCCAGCAGCTTAAGGCTAGCGGGGGACAATGAGCAGTTCTTC. The chain uses TRBV7-2 and TRBJ2-1; 10 bases are a match to TRBD2. Losses at the gene ends were 2 bases for V and 5 bases for J; bases not matched to a gene: 3. In germline, CDR1 is SGHTA, CDR2 FQGNSA. This CDR3 is 15 amino acids long.